The 18 T cell receptor beta chains below come from one sample, sequenced in a study of beta chain features in type 1 diabetes. Study results and caveats: All four CD4+ subsets from Type 1 diabetes patients carried moderately but significantly shorter TCRB CDR3s.

Antigen specificity for these receptors is unknown. Reverse transcription of all isolated RNA meant that expressed TCRB transcripts were sequenced. Generated by immunoSEQ multiplex PCR, the TCRdb table keeps only in-frame clones and is missing some. The sample includes roughly 260,000 clones, 11% of them seen just once. Sequencing input: naive CD4+ T cells from blood. The receptors originated from a man aged 30 to 45 with type 1 diabetes.

The chain is built from TRBV5-1 and TRBJ2-7, with TRBD1 matching over 9 bases. Germline V gene lookup returns CDR1 SGHRS and CDR2 YFSETQ. With 0 bases clipped from V and 2 bases from J, the junction kept 6 bases outside the gene matches. The CDR3 covers 16 residues. This CDR3 is CASSLAPTGGTYEQYF. The CDR3 DNA sequence: TGCGCCAGCAGCTTGGCTCCGACAGGGGGAACCTACGAGCAGTACTTC.

This clone was counted only a few times. The rearrangement uses TRBV18 and TRBJ2-3; TRBD1 matches at 7 bases. The CDR3 loop spans 15 amino acids. J lost 2 bases, V lost 6 bases, and 8 bases had no gene match. The germline gives CDR1 KGHSH, CDR2 LQKENI. Here the CDR3 reads CASSGGQVFTDTQYF. CDR3 sequence (DNA): TGTGCCAGCTCTGGTGGACAGGTCTTCACAGATACGCAGTATTTT.

This clone was detected a few times. The V and J genes are TRBV7-9 and TRBJ1-4; unclear D gene. CDR3 length: 14 residues. Germline-derived CDR1 and CDR2 are SEHNR and FQNEAQ (reference sequence). V was clipped by 7 bases and J by 2 bases, with 11 bases between them. The CDR3 reads CASTGRSTNEKLFF. The CDR3, as DNA: TGTGCCAGCACTGGGCGAAGTACTAATGAAAAACTGTTTTTT.

This clone was counted between two and nine times. The chain links TRBV4-3 to TRBJ2-2; D is unresolved. V dropped 0 bases and J dropped 3 bases, with 8 bases sitting between them. Germline V gene sequence: CDR1 LGHNA, CDR2 YSLEER. The CDR3 spans 15 residues. The CDR3 here is CASSQDRFDTGELFF. CDR3 coding DNA: TGCGCCAGCAGCCAAGACAGGTTCGACACCGGGGAGCTGTTTTTT.

The rearrangement links TRBV9 to TRBJ1-2; 10 bases map to TRBD1. The V segment lost 1 base and the J segment 4 bases; nucleotides outside the gene matches: 1. Germline values: CDR1 SGDLS, CDR2 YYNGEE. This CDR3 has 14 amino acids. DNA of the CDR3: TGTGCCAGCAGCGTATGGACAGGGGGCTATGGCTACACCTTC. Amino acid sequence: CASSVWTGGYGYTF.

This clone has more than one count but fewer than ten. The chain links TRBV2 to TRBJ1-1; TRBD1 might be the D (5 bases). The V and J ends lost 4 bases and 1 base respectively, with 16 bases between them. Per germline, CDR1 SNHLY and CDR2 FYNNEI. The CDR3 length is 16 residues. CDR3: CASSASGGAWNTEAFF. CDR3 nucleotides: TGTGCCAGCAGTGCGTCAGGCGGGGCATGGAACACTGAAGCTTTCTTT.

The V call is TRBV29-1, the J call TRBJ1-2, with 7 bases identical to TRBD1. Unmatched junction bases numbered 5, after V lost 5 bases and J lost 8 bases. CDR3 length: 11 residues. CDR1 SQVTM and CDR2 ANQGSEA come from the germline V gene. CDR3 DNA sequence: TGCAGCGTTAGACAGGGTCCCGGCTACACCTTC. This encodes CSVRQGPGYTF.

This clone was picked up a small number of times. The chain carries TRBV6-6 and TRBJ2-1, with TRBD1 matching 8 bases. The V segment lost 2 bases and the J segment 3 bases; nucleotides outside the gene matches: 3. CDR1 MNHNY and CDR2 SVGAGI come from the germline V gene (reference sequence). The CDR3 has 15 amino acids. DNA of the CDR3: TGTGCCAGCAGTTACAGAGGACAGGGCTACAATGAGCAGTTCTTC. Its protein product is CASSYRGQGYNEQFF.

This clone was observed a few times. V gene TRBV6-6 combines with J gene TRBJ2-6; D is unclear. The V end lost 5 bases, the J end lost 0 bases, and 5 bases lay between the germline ends. The CDR3 runs to 14 residues. Per the germline V gene, CDR1 is MNHNY and CDR2 is SVGAGI (reference sequence). Here the CDR3 DNA reads TGTGCCAGCAGTCGTTCCTCTGGGGCCAACGTCCTGACTTTC. Translated, it gives CASSRSSGANVLTF.

This rearrangement joins TRBV5-4 to TRBJ1-2, with 7 bases identical to TRBD1. The CDR3 runs 17 residues. V gave up 4 bases and J gave up 4 bases; unmatched junction bases: 16. Per the germline V gene, CDR1 is SGHNT and CDR2 is YYREEE (reference sequence). CDR3 loop: CASSPSPDRAGAYGYTF. The DNA of the CDR3 is TGTGCCAGCAGCCCCTCACCCGACAGGGCCGGTGCCTATGGCTACACCTTC.

This clone was counted a few times. The J gene is TRBJ1-2, the V gene TRBV27; tentative D call: TRBD1 (5 bases). The CDR3 has 13 amino acids. Deletions cut 5 bases from V and 3 bases from J, with 10 bases between. CDR1 MNHEY and CDR2 SMNVEV come from the germline V gene (reference sequence). CDR3 protein: CASSPGFDYGYTF. CDR3 sequence (DNA): TGTGCCAGCAGTCCAGGGTTTGACTATGGCTACACCTTC.

This clone appeared a single time. The chain couples TRBV7-2 to TRBJ1-6; D possibly corresponds to TRBD1 (6 bases). Germline V gives CDR1 SGHTA, CDR2 FQGNSA. Trimming shortened V by 5 bases and J by 14 bases, and 19 bases separated the two germline ends. The CDR3 consists of 14 residues. For the CDR3, the DNA is TGTGCCAGCAGCCTTAATTCAGGGGATTCGACCCTCCACTTT. Translation: CASSLNSGDSTLHF.

The sample holds a few counts of this clone. The chain has TRBV5-1 and TRBJ2-1; possible D gene TRBD1, 6 bases. Germline V gene lookup returns CDR1 SGHRS and CDR2 YFSETQ. The CDR3 is made up of 18 amino acids. Deletions cut 1 base from V and 5 bases from J, with 22 bases between. Here the CDR3 reads CASSLPLQGKGRDNEQFF. CDR3 DNA sequence: TGCGCCAGCAGCTTGCCACTACAGGGAAAGGGAAGGGACAATGAGCAGTTCTTC.

The chain links TRBV11-2 to TRBJ2-7; D is perhaps TRBD2 (5 bases). This CDR3 comprises 12 residues. Germline loops: CDR1 SGHAT, CDR2 FQNNGV. V gave up 3 bases and J gave up 6 bases, with 9 bases separating them. CDR3 nucleotides: TGTGCCAGCAGCTTTCAGAGCGGCGAGCAGTACTTC. This codes for CASSFQSGEQYF.

This clone was counted between two and nine times. V and J are TRBV29-1 and TRBJ2-1, with D uncertain. Germline V gene lookup returns CDR1 SQVTM and CDR2 ANQGSEA. The CDR3 covers 13 residues. V was cut by 5 bases and J by 3 bases, with 11 bases left in between. The CDR3 reads CSVSEYVYNEQFF. In DNA, the CDR3 is TGCAGCGTTAGCGAATACGTCTACAATGAGCAGTTCTTC.

This clone was detected only a few times. The chain employs TRBV19 and TRBJ2-1; a possible D gene is TRBD1 (6 bases). This CDR3 has 17 amino acids. V lost 9 bases and J 2 bases, leaving 23 bases between the germline ends. CDR1 and CDR2 from the germline V gene are LNHDA and SQIVND (reference sequence). In DNA, the CDR3 is TGTGCCAGCGAACCCCTCCCAGGGGAGACACCCTACAATGAGCAGTTCTTC. It specifies CASEPLPGETPYNEQFF.

The chain combines TRBV7-9 with TRBJ2-1, with 10 nucleotides matching TRBD2. This CDR3 region has 15 residues. V trimming: 5 bases; J trimming: 4 bases; junction bases outside the gene matches: 5. Per germline, CDR1 SEHNR and CDR2 FQNEAQ (reference sequence). This CDR3 reads CASSAGLATYNEQFF. As DNA, the CDR3 is TGTGCCAGCAGCGCGGGACTAGCGACATACAATGAGCAGTTCTTC.

This sequence joins TRBV5-4 and TRBJ2-3; 15 nucleotides agree with TRBD2. The junction had 3 bases not matched to a gene; V was cut back by 4 bases and J by 3 bases. The CDR3 has 16 residues. Germline assignment: CDR1 SGHNT and CDR2 YYREEE (reference sequence). The CDR3 loop is CASSPGTSGRTDTQYF. The CDR3 nucleotides are TGTGCCAGCAGCCCGGGGACTAGCGGGAGGACAGATACGCAGTATTTT. Variable domain in full (rest from reference TRBV5-4 and TRBJ2-3): ETGVTQSPTHLIKTRGQQVTLRCSSQSGHNTVSWYQQALGQGPQFIFQYYREEENGRGNFPPRFSGLQFPNYSSELNVNALELDDSALYLCASSPGTSGRTDTQYFGPGTRLTVL.